This TCR beta chain was observed in a study of identifying expanded T cells in peripheral blood. The study, taken as a whole, reports: Roughly 1.1 clones differed between technical replicates, versus about 15 and 19 over time.

The germline V gene encodes CDR1 SGHAT and CDR2 FQDESV (reference sequence). The germline V and J ends were trimmed by 5 bases and 3 bases, with 17 bases remaining between them. The CDR3 length is 16 residues. Profiling relied on immunoSEQ multiplex PCR, and the TCRdb table lists in-frame clones only, not all of them. In the table there are roughly 100,000 clones, around 88% of which are singletons. This clone was picked up one time. Its specificity is unknown. The chain combines TRBV11-1 with TRBJ1-3, with D possibly matching TRBD1 (5 bases). Sequencing was performed on blood. The receptor's source is a person aged 18-69 years in good health. The DNA of the CDR3 is TGTGCCAGCAGCCCGCGCGGCGGGGGTCGTGGAAACACCATATATTTT. Translated: CASSPRGGGRGNTIYF.